This is a list of T cell receptor beta chains from one sample in a study of T cells in localized non-small cell lung cancer. Repertoires were generated with immunoSEQ multiplex PCR, while TCRdb's copy carries only in-frame clones and drops some. Of thousands of clones in the sample, about 29% were seen once. This specimen was lung tumor tissue, taken before any cancer treatment. The receptors were sampled from a male donor at least 60 years old with stage I lung adenocarcinoma. Each CDR3 is given without its conserved first and last residue.

v_gene: TRBV30
j_gene: TRBJ2-3
CDR3aa: AWSPNPGTTSTDTQY

v_gene: TRBV6-8
j_gene: TRBJ2-1
CDR3aa: ASSPWEGLSNEQF

v_gene: TRBV11-3
j_gene: TRBJ1-1
CDR3aa: ASRAGTRNTEAF

v_gene: TRBV6-8
j_gene: TRBJ1-5
CDR3aa: ASSLRAVNSNQPQH

v_gene: TRBV6-8
j_gene: TRBJ1-1
CDR3aa: AISVGRQGEAF

v_gene: TRBV10-3
j_gene: TRBJ1-5
CDR3aa: AISVDSDQPQH

v_gene: TRBV14
j_gene: TRBJ1-2
CDR3aa: ASSPRTFAPSNGYT

v_gene: TRBV18
j_gene: TRBJ2-4
CDR3aa: ASSPGTAKNIQY

v_gene: TRBV6-8
j_gene: TRBJ1-5
CDR3aa: AISGTGGVDQPQH

v_gene: TRBV9
j_gene: TRBJ1-6
CDR3aa: ASSVILRGRVRFPLH

v_gene: TRBV5-1
j_gene: TRBJ2-7
CDR3aa: ASSLGPVFYEQY

v_gene: TRBV25-1
j_gene: TRBJ1-4
CDR3aa: ASSKNGQGLNEKLF

v_gene: TRBV7-5
j_gene: TRBJ2-1
CDR3aa: ASSLRTSGDNEQF

v_gene: TRBV23-1
j_gene: TRBJ1-4
CDR3aa: ASSQDLDRGLREKLF

v_gene: TRBV18
j_gene: TRBJ1-5
CDR3aa: ASSPARVANQPQH

v_gene: TRBV18
j_gene: TRBJ2-2
CDR3aa: ASSREGDTGELF

v_gene: TRBV11-3
j_gene: TRBJ1-4
CDR3aa: ASSLGRRTDEEKLF

v_gene: TRBV11-3
j_gene: TRBJ2-7
CDR3aa: ASSPIAGTYEQY

v_gene: TRBV18
j_gene: TRBJ1-1
CDR3aa: ASSSRGKDTEAF

v_gene: TRBV10-3
j_gene: TRBJ1-1
CDR3aa: AISESRQGSVNTEAF

v_gene: TRBV15
j_gene: TRBJ2-1
CDR3aa: ATSHPQGGINEQF

v_gene: TRBV9
j_gene: TRBJ2-1
CDR3aa: ASSVAEADRGSLLSPNEQF

v_gene: TRBV9
j_gene: TRBJ1-1
CDR3aa: ASSDRTGNTEAF

v_gene: TRBV9
j_gene: TRBJ1-2
CDR3aa: ASSPRQGADYGYT

v_gene: TRBV19
j_gene: TRBJ2-5
CDR3aa: ASSTASGRAGRSETQY

v_gene: TRBV7-7
j_gene: TRBJ2-2
CDR3aa: ASSSTSGILNTGELF

v_gene: TRBV6-8
j_gene: TRBJ1-5
CDR3aa: ASSLRPDTGSNQPQH

v_gene: TRBV7-2
j_gene: TRBJ1-1
CDR3aa: ARGPGPNTEAF

v_gene: TRBV18
j_gene: TRBJ1-3
CDR3aa: ASSPPPGSFENTIY

v_gene: TRBV7-6
j_gene: TRBJ2-5
CDR3aa: ASSPQDREETQY

v_gene: TRBV28
j_gene: TRBJ1-2
CDR3aa: ASSSVSGTDYGYT

v_gene: TRBV11-3
j_gene: TRBJ1-1
CDR3aa: ASSSQGSGTEAF

v_gene: TRBV14
j_gene: TRBJ2-6
CDR3aa: ASSRASGANVLT

v_gene: TRBV11-3
j_gene: TRBJ1-1
CDR3aa: ASSHDLIYTEAF

v_gene: TRBV6-8
j_gene: TRBJ1-2
CDR3aa: ASRPDSLYGYT

v_gene: TRBV19
j_gene: TRBJ2-1
CDR3aa: ASTLDASGYNEQF

v_gene: TRBV6-8
j_gene: TRBJ2-3
CDR3aa: ASSGTRTDTQY

v_gene: TRBV6-8
j_gene: TRBJ1-2
CDR3aa: ASSYSGARWSGYT

v_gene: TRBV18
j_gene: TRBJ2-5
CDR3aa: ASSEGDHGTQY

v_gene: TRBV12-5
j_gene: TRBJ1-3
CDR3aa: ASTLGTLGNTIY

v_gene: TRBV6-8
j_gene: TRBJ2-3
CDR3aa: ASSPGQGMDTQY

v_gene: TRBV11-3
j_gene: TRBJ2-7
CDR3aa: ASSPGLSPGEQY

v_gene: TRBV18
j_gene: TRBJ2-7
CDR3aa: ASSPPTTDPHEQY

v_gene: TRBV11-3
j_gene: TRBJ1-5
CDR3aa: ASSLDSYSNQPQH

v_gene: TRBV5-1
j_gene: TRBJ1-3
CDR3aa: ASSNTGTSGNTIY